This T cell receptor beta chain was captured by sequencing in a study of identical twins. Turning to this clonotype: Antigen: not known.

TCRdb itself ran the 5' RACE reads through MiXCR, one entry per CDR3 protein. The sample holds a few hundred thousand distinct CDR3 sequences; 6.5% to 9.5% are singletons and the top ten take 3% to 3.5%. Healthy Caucasians, and only they, were the donors. Whole-study results and caveats: There is a chance that invariant MAIT and iNKT cells partially muddied zero-insertion analyses.

The V gene's germline CDR1 is SNHLY and CDR2 FYNNEI. This CDR3 has 15 residues. The V segment lost 6 bases and the J segment 10 bases; nucleotides outside the gene matches: 13. The same sample was also studied in work on yellow fever vaccine responses in identical twins.

This chain uses TRBV2 with TRBJ2-1; 9 nucleotides agree with TRBD2. This TCR was recovered from a woman between 18 and 29 years old in good health. Sequenced sample: CD8+ T cells sorted from blood. Written as DNA, the CDR3 is TGTGCCAGCAGGGCCCCGGGACTAGCTCTTAGGGAGCAGTTCTTC. Translated, it gives CASRAPGLALREQFF.